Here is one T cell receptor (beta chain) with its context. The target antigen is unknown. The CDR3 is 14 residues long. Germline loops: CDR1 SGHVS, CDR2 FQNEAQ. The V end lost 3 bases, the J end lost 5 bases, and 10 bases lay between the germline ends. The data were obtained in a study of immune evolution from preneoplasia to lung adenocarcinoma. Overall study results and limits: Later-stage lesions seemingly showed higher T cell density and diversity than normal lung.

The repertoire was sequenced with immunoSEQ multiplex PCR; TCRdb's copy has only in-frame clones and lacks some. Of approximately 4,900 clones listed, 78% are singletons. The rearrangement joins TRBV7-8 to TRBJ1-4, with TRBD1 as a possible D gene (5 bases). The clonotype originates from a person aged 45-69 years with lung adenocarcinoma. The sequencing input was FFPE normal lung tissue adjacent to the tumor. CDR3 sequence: CASSLTVNNEKLFF. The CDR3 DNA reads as TGTGCCAGCAGCTTGACAGTGAACAATGAAAAACTGTTTTTT.